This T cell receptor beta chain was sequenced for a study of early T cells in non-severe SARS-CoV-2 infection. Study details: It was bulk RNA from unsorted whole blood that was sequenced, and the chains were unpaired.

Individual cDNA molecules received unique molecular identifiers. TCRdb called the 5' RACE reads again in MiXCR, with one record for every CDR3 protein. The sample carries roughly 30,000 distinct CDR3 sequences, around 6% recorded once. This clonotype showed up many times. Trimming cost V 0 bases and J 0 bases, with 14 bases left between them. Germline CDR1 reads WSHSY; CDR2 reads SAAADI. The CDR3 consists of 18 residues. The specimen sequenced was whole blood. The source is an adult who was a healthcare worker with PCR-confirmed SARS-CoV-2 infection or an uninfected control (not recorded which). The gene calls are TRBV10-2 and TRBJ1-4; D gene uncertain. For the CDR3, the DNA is TGCGCCAGCAGTGAGTCCCGGGGTTATAGGGCAACTAATGAAAAACTGTTTTTT. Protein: CASSESRGYRATNEKLFF.